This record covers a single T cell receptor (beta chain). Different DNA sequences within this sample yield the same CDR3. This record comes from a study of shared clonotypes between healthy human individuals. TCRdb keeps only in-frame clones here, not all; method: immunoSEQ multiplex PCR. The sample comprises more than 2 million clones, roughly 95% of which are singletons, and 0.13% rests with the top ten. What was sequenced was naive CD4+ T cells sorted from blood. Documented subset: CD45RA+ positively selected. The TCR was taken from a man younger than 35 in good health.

CDR3 bases: TGTGCCATCAGTGAGTCGGGAGGGGATAGCAATCAGCCCCAGCATTTT. This encodes CAISESGGDSNQPQHF. V usage is TRBV10-3 and J usage is TRBJ1-5, with a tentative D call TRBD1 (5 bases). Germline values: CDR1 ENHRY, CDR2 SYGVKD. CDR3 length: 16 residues. The V and J ends lost 0 bases and 0 bases respectively, with 9 bases between them.